This TCR beta chain appears in the sequencing data of a study of OX40 agonist ivuxolimab in advanced cancers. Overall study context: Allowance was made for prior anti-PD-1, anti-PD-L1 or anti-CTLA-4 therapy, and about 40% had some. Broader study findings: Among the lowest peripheral clonal expansion occurred in 0.1-3.0 mg/kg partial responders.

Sequenced by immunoSEQ multiplex PCR; TCRdb stores in-frame clones only, minus some. Of tens of thousands of clones detected, roughly 80% appear once; the ten largest clones hold approximately 4.5%. On this clone itself: The antigen remains undetermined.

Systemic immunosuppression or a history of autoimmune disease excluded patients. The ends were cut back, 1 base at V and 12 bases at J, with 18 bases in the middle. Germline V CDR1 and CDR2: LNHDA, SQIVND (reference sequence). This CDR3 is 15 amino acids long. The sequence derives from an adult with an advanced solid tumor such as melanoma, head and neck, liver or kidney cancer. Sequenced here: CD4+ or CD8+ T cells sorted from blood, sampled in a trial of the OX40 agonist ivuxolimab. This chain connects TRBV19 to TRBJ2-2, with D perhaps TRBD1 or TRBD2 (5 bases each). CDR3 amino acids: CASSIGLGVGGKLFF. Here the CDR3 DNA reads TGTGCCAGTAGTATAGGATTGGGGGTGGGCGGAAAGCTGTTTTTT.